These T cell receptor beta chains were read from a single sample in a study of technical replicates of blood from several donors. TCRdb's table, derived via immunoSEQ multiplex PCR, lists solely in-frame clones and lacks some. The profile shows roughly 71,000 clones, around 95% of them singletons. The sample consisted of T cells isolated from PBMCs. Receptor source: a human donor in good health. Each CDR3 is given with its conserved first and last residue. Each record gives: D gene, V gene, clone size, J gene, CDR3 DNA, CDR3 protein. The D gene is left open where the match is weak. Only some rows state a clone size, as once, few, many or a class for expanded clones.

>NA|TRBV12-1|NA|TRBJ2-5
TGTGCCAGCAGCTTTGCTTCTGGAGACCGGGCGGGAACCCAAGAGACCCAGTACTTC
CASSFASGDRAGTQETQYF
>NA|TRBV28|once|TRBJ1-1
TGTGCCAGCAGGTTAAGCTCGGGAGGGAACACTGAAGCTTTCTTT
CASRLSSGGNTEAFF
>TRBD1|TRBV4-1|NA|TRBJ1-5
TGCGCCAGCAGCCGACAGGGCCTCAATCAGCCCCAGCATTTT
CASSRQGLNQPQHF
>NA|TRBV10-2|NA|TRBJ1-5
TGCGCCAGCAGTGAGTCGGGCTATAGCAATCAGCCCCAGCATTTT
CASSESGYSNQPQHF
>TRBD2|TRBV5-8|NA|TRBJ2-7
TGTGCCAGCAGCTCGGTAGCGGGCCGCTACGAGCAGTACTTC
CASSSVAGRYEQYF
>NA|TRBV11-1|once|TRBJ2-7
TGTGCCAGCAGCCCCCCAGGGGATGCCTACGAGCAGTACTTC
CASSPPGDAYEQYF
>TRBD2|TRBV6-1|NA|TRBJ2-7
TGTGCCAGCAGTGATCAAGGACTAGCGGGAGAGCAGTACTTC
CASSDQGLAGEQYF
>NA|TRBV10-3|NA|TRBJ1-5
TGTGCCATCAGCCCGACTAATCAGCCCCAGCATTTT
CAISPTNQPQHF
>NA|TRBV5-6|NA|TRBJ1-2
TGTGCCAGCCAAGGACAGCTTAACTATGGCTACACCTTC
CASQGQLNYGYTF
>NA|TRBV28|once|TRBJ2-3
TGTGCCAGCGAGGCCAGGGGCACAGATACGCAGTATTTT
CASEARGTDTQYF
>NA|TRBV4-1|NA|TRBJ2-7
TGCGCCAGCAGCCAAGATCGTAGCATAGGCTACGAGCAGTACTTC
CASSQDRSIGYEQYF
>TRBD1|TRBV15|NA|TRBJ1-3
TGTGCCACCAGCGGCCCGACAGGGGCGATCGGAAACACCATATATTTT
CATSGPTGAIGNTIYF
>NA|TRBV7-9|NA|TRBJ2-2
TGTGCCAGCAGCCCCCGACTGAGCCCCGGGGAGCTGTTTTTT
CASSPRLSPGELFF
>NA|TRBV19|NA|TRBJ1-1
TGTGCCAGTAGTATATCCCGCGTTGAAGCTTTCTTT
CASSISRVEAFF
>TRBD1|TRBV6-5|once|TRBJ1-1
TGTGCCAGCAGTTACAGGGGGCCTGCTGAAGCTTTCTTT
CASSYRGPAEAFF
>TRBD1|TRBV14|once|TRBJ1-2
TGTGCCAGCAGCCCATTCTCCGGGACAGGGGGCGCGAATGGCTACACCTTC
CASSPFSGTGGANGYTF
>TRBD1|TRBV18|NA|TRBJ1-2
TGTGCCAGCTCACCCGGACAGGACTATGGCTACACCTTC
CASSPGQDYGYTF
>NA|TRBV29-1|NA|TRBJ1-1
TGCAGCGTTGGAGTTGCCACTGAAGCTTTCTTT
CSVGVATEAFF
>TRBD2|TRBV18|NA|TRBJ2-5
TGTGCCAGCTCACCAGAGGGACTAGCGGGGGGGCAGAAGACCCAGTACTTC
CASSPEGLAGGQKTQYF
>NA|TRBV30|NA|TRBJ2-5
TGTGCCTGGAGTTTTGGACAGGAGACCCAGTACTTC
CAWSFGQETQYF
>TRBD1|TRBV27|NA|TRBJ2-7
TGTGCCAGCAGGGGCGGACAGGGGGTCCTCTACGAGCAGTACTTC
CASRGGQGVLYEQYF
>NA|TRBV19|NA|TRBJ1-2
TGTGCCTCTGGGAGGTCCTTTGGCTACACCTTC
CASGRSFGYTF
>NA|TRBV28|NA|TRBJ1-2
TGTGCCAGCAGCCCCGGACAGTATGGCTACACCTTC
CASSPGQYGYTF
>NA|TRBV5-1|once|TRBJ1-3
TGCGCCAGCAGCTTGGAAGGGAGGAAAAACACCATATATTTT
CASSLEGRKNTIYF
>NA|TRBV6-1|NA|TRBJ1-5
TGTGCCACCCAGGCAGGGATTAATCAGCCCCAGCATTTT
CATQAGINQPQHF
>NA|TRBV4-1|NA|TRBJ2-1
TGCGCCAGCAGCCAGATCTCGGGGGTAGGGAACAATGAGCAGTTCTTC
CASSQISGVGNNEQFF
>NA|TRBV5-6|NA|TRBJ2-1
TGTGCCAGCAGCTTAATGGGCAGTAGCTCCTACAATGAGCAGTTCTTC
CASSLMGSSSYNEQFF
>NA|TRBV7-9|once|TRBJ1-5
TGTGCCAGCAGCCTACGGGGGGACGGAGCTTTTCAGCCCCAGCATTTT
CASSLRGDGAFQPQHF
>TRBD1|TRBV28|NA|TRBJ2-1
TGTGCCAGCAGGCCTTACCGGGACAGGGCAGGTGAGCAGTTCTTC
CASRPYRDRAGEQFF
>NA|TRBV5-6|once|TRBJ2-2
TGTGCCAGCAGCCTCCAAGAGCGCAGGGCCGGCGGGGAGCTGTTTTTT
CASSLQERRAGGELFF
>TRBD1|TRBV28|NA|TRBJ1-5
TGTGCCAGCAGTTACAGGGGAGATGGGCAGCCCCAGCATTTT
CASSYRGDGQPQHF
>TRBD1|TRBV28|NA|TRBJ2-1
TGTGCCAGCAGTTCTAGGGGGCAAAACAATGAGCAGTTCTTC
CASSSRGQNNEQFF
>TRBD2|TRBV11-3|NA|TRBJ2-1
TGTGCCAGCAGCTTAGGAGTCGGGGGGGCGGTACATGAGCAGTTCTTC
CASSLGVGGAVHEQFF